This T cell receptor beta chain was sequenced for a study of T cells in Graves' hyperthyroidism and ophthalmopathy. RNA transcripts provided the source from which TCR beta CDR3 regions were amplified. Researchers ran a first-round RT-PCR on the TCR CDR3 using the HTBI primer set. TCRdb fed the multiplex PCR reads into MiXCR, producing one record per CDR3 protein. The table lists over 500,000 distinct CDR3 sequences, 14% of them singletons. Study-level findings and limits: Ophthalmopathy was told apart from stable hyperthyroidism by a 13 V-J model.

The CDR3 is made up of 15 amino acids. The V end lost 0 bases, the J end lost 1 base, and 9 bases lay between the germline ends. CDR1 is MNHEY, CDR2 SVGAGI, per germline. Graves' hyperthyroidism qualified as stable when ophthalmopathy did not progress within 18 months. Patients aged 18 to 65 had newly diagnosed hyperthyroidism that had lasted under 2 months. Fresh 10 ml peripheral blood yielded PBMCs. This clonotype was picked up many times. What it binds is not known. This chain joins TRBV6-5 and TRBJ1-1; D not resolved. Material: blood. The source of this sequence is a woman in her thirties or forties with Graves' hyperthyroidism. The CDR3 bases are TGTGCCAGCAGTTACTCCCCCAGGTCGAACACTGAAGCTTTCTTT. Amino acid sequence: CASSYSPRSNTEAFF.